This is a list of T cell receptor beta chains from one sample in a study of T cells in tuberculosis. The table came from immunoSEQ multiplex PCR; TCRdb's copy has only in-frame clones and leaves some out. The sample has tens of thousands of clones, about 90% seen once. The sample was PBMCs, taken at tuberculosis diagnosis. These receptors were obtained from an adult with tuberculosis. Each CDR3 is given with its conserved first and last residue. The D gene is left open where the match is weak. The size of a clone is reported for some rows only, either as once, few or many, or as a class for expanded clones.

V gene	clone size	D gene	CDR3 length	J gene	CDR3 DNA	CDR3 protein
TRBV27	-	TRBD1	13	TRBJ1-2	TGTGCCAGCAGTTCGACAGGGTCCTATGGCTACACCTTC	CASSSTGSYGYTF
TRBV28	-	-	21	TRBJ2-4	TGTGCCAGCAGTTTATTTGATGGAGGAAAGTTCATTACCCTAGCCAAAAACATTCAGTACTTC	CASSLFDGGKFITLAKNIQYF
TRBV2	once	-	13	TRBJ2-7	TGTGCCAGCAGTGAAGGGAGCTCCTACGAGCAGTACTTC	CASSEGSSYEQYF
TRBV28	-	TRBD1	15	TRBJ1-2	TGTGCCAGCAGTTTTGGTGTACAGGGGACCACCTTCTACACCTTC	CASSFGVQGTTFYTF
TRBV28	-	TRBD1	18	TRBJ1-5	TGTGCCAGCAGTTTGGGACAGGGGGGGTTTTTTAGCAATCAGCCCCAGCATTTT	CASSLGQGGFFSNQPQHF
TRBV12-5	-	TRBD1	14	TRBJ1-1	TGTGCTAGTGCCGCCGACAGGGGGGCGGCTGAAGCTTTCTTT	CASAADRGAAEAFF
TRBV15	once	-	14	TRBJ2-7	TGTGCCACCAGTGCAGGACTACCGCTAGGAGAGCAGTACTTC	CATSAGLPLGEQYF
TRBV7-2	-	TRBD2	15	TRBJ2-3	TGTGCCAGCAGCCGGACTAGCTCGATCACAGATACGCAGTATTTT	CASSRTSSITDTQYF
TRBV6-5	-	-	14	TRBJ2-3	TGTGCCAGCAGTTGGGGGGGGGCCACAGATACGCAGTATTTT	CASSWGGATDTQYF
TRBV2	-	TRBD2	14	TRBJ2-1	TGTGCCAGCCGGGCCAGCGGGAGGGCCAATGAGCAGTTCTTC	CASRASGRANEQFF
TRBV30	once	TRBD1	14	TRBJ2-1	TGTGCCGGGACAGGGGTGCTATCCTACAATGAGCAGTTCTTC	CAGTGVLSYNEQFF
TRBV2	-	TRBD1	15	TRBJ2-3	TGTGCCAGCGGCCACAGGGGGCAGACGACAGATACGCAGTATTTT	CASGHRGQTTDTQYF
TRBV27	-	-	13	TRBJ2-5	TGTGCCAGCAGTATGACAGTCCAAGAGACCCAGTACTTC	CASSMTVQETQYF
TRBV29-1	few	TRBD1	14	TRBJ2-1	TGCAGCGTTGAGAGAGGACAGGGAATCAATGAGCAGTTCTTC	CSVERGQGINEQFF
TRBV9	few	-	16	TRBJ2-5	TGTGCCAGCAGCGTAGCGTCACGGGAGCTCCGAGAGACCCAGTACTTC	CASSVASRELRETQYF
TRBV25-1	few	TRBD2	16	TRBJ2-1	TGTGCCAGCAGTGGACATGGGGGGGAATCCTACAATGAGCAGTTCTTC	CASSGHGGESYNEQFF
TRBV11-2	-	TRBD1	17	TRBJ1-6	TGTGCCAGCAGCAAAGGACAGGGGCGCTCCTATAATTCACCCCTCCACTTT	CASSKGQGRSYNSPLHF